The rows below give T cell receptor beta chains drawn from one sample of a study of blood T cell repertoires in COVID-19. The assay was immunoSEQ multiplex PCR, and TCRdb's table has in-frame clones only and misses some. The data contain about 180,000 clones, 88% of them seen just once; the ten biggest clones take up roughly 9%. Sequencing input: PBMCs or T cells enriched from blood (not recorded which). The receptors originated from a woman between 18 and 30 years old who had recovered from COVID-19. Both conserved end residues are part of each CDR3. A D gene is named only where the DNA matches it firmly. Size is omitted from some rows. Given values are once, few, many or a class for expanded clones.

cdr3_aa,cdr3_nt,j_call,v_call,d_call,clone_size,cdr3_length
CASSLRQGTTDTQYF,TGTGCCAGCAGCCTCCGACAGGGAACCACAGATACGCAGTATTTT,TRBJ2-3,TRBV3-1/TRBV3-2,TRBD1,once,15
CASSPPSGGGTGELFF,TGTGCCAGCAGTCCACCTAGCGGGGGCGGCACCGGGGAGCTGTTTTTT,TRBJ2-2,TRBV28,TRBD2,.,16
CASSQYTIAGDEQFF,TGTGCCAGCAGCCAATACACCATAGCGGGAGACGAGCAGTTCTTC,TRBJ2-1,TRBV3-1/TRBV3-2,TRBD2,.,15
CASSPAGTSGRADGQFF,TGTGCCAGCAGCCCGGCCGGGACTAGCGGGAGGGCGGATGGGCAGTTCTTC,TRBJ2-1,TRBV11-2,TRBD2,.,17
CASRRPGLAGGHLIYEQYF,TGCGCCAGCAGGAGACCGGGACTAGCGGGAGGCCATTTGATTTACGAGCAGTACTTC,TRBJ2-7,TRBV10-2,TRBD2,many,19
CAISKGQGEETQYF,TGTGCCATCAGTAAGGGACAGGGGGAAGAGACCCAGTACTTC,TRBJ2-5,TRBV10-3,TRBD1,.,14
CASSLEGTGLNSPLHF,TGCGCCAGCAGCTTAGAAGGGACAGGTTTGAATTCACCCCTCCACTTT,TRBJ1-6,TRBV5-1,TRBD1,.,16
CATSSRAGPYEQYF,TGTGCCACCAGCAGTCGAGCGGGTCCCTACGAGCAGTACTTC,TRBJ2-7,TRBV15,.,.,14
CASSLVEQETQYF,TGTGCCAGCAGTTTAGTAGAACAAGAGACCCAGTACTTC,TRBJ2-5,TRBV12-3/TRBV12-4,.,.,13
CASSFVGEQGSAFF,TGTGCCAGCAGCTTTGTGGGGGAACAGGGGTCGGCTTTCTTT,TRBJ1-1,TRBV11-2,TRBD1,.,14
CASSVHVTASYEQYF,TGTGCCAGCAGTGTACATGTGACAGCATCCTACGAGCAGTACTTC,TRBJ2-7,TRBV2,.,.,15
CASSLGPLGHEKLFF,TGCGCCAGCAGCCTGGGACCCCTAGGCCATGAAAAACTGTTTTTT,TRBJ1-4,TRBV5-1,.,.,15
CASSLVGPGSPLHF,TGTGCCAGCAGCTTAGTGGGGCCAGGGTCACCCCTCCACTTT,TRBJ1-6,TRBV11-2,.,.,14
CASSGRAGNNSPLHF,TGTGCCAGCTCCGGCCGCGCAGGGAATAATTCACCCCTCCACTTT,TRBJ1-6,TRBV27,.,.,15
CASSPTDGDQPQHF,TGTGCCAGCTCACCAACCGACGGGGATCAGCCCCAGCATTTT,TRBJ1-5,TRBV18,.,.,14
CASRTGGDRNEKLFF,TGTGCCAGCAGAACCGGAGGGGATCGAAATGAAAAACTGTTTTTT,TRBJ1-4,TRBV28,.,.,15
CASSRSSSNEQFF,TGTGCCAGCAGCCGAAGTAGTTCGAATGAGCAGTTCTTC,TRBJ2-1,TRBV6-5,.,few,13
CASSPNQGAEQYF,TGTGCCAGCAGTCCTAACCAGGGGGCCGAGCAGTACTTC,TRBJ2-7,TRBV27,TRBD1,.,13
CASSQLGGDFDEQYF,TGTGCCAGCAGCCAGCTGGGGGGGGATTTTGACGAGCAGTACTTC,TRBJ2-7,TRBV11-2,TRBD2,.,15
CASSLTSSAYNEQFF,TGTGCCAGTAGTCTGACTAGCTCTGCCTACAATGAGCAGTTCTTC,TRBJ2-1,TRBV19,TRBD2,.,15
CASSLGSYQETQYF,TGTGCCAGCAGTTTAGGCTCATACCAAGAGACCCAGTACTTC,TRBJ2-5,TRBV28,.,.,14
CASSPGQGPAFF,TGTGCCAGCAGCCCCGGACAGGGCCCAGCTTTCTTT,TRBJ1-1,TRBV11-2,TRBD1,.,12
CASSVTSASNNEQFF,TGTGCCAGCAGCGTAACTAGCGCGAGTAACAATGAGCAGTTCTTC,TRBJ2-1,TRBV7-3,TRBD2,.,15
CASSEVGGRETQYF,TGTGCCAGCAGTGAAGTAGGGGGTCGAGAGACCCAGTACTTC,TRBJ2-5,TRBV2,.,.,14
CASSLIGQRELGDTQYF,TGTGCCAGCAGCTTAATTGGTCAGCGGGAGTTAGGGGATACGCAGTATTTT,TRBJ2-3,TRBV7-3,TRBD2,.,17
CASSTGLAGTSYNEQFF,TGTGCCAGCAGCACCGGACTAGCGGGCACCTCCTACAATGAGCAGTTCTTC,TRBJ2-1,TRBV7-9,TRBD2,.,17
CASSQEWQGATYEQYF,TGCGCCAGCAGCCAAGAATGGCAGGGGGCTACCTACGAGCAGTACTTC,TRBJ2-7,TRBV4-1,TRBD1,.,16
CASSLGPHPRTEAFF,TGTGCCAGCAGCCTCGGTCCCCACCCTCGTACTGAAGCTTTCTTT,TRBJ1-1,TRBV7-3,.,once,15
CASSTGRVEAFF,TGTGCCAGCAGCACAGGTAGGGTTGAAGCTTTCTTT,TRBJ1-1,TRBV2,.,.,12
CSVETVKNTEAFF,TGCAGCGTTGAAACAGTTAAAAACACTGAAGCTTTCTTT,TRBJ1-1,TRBV29-1,.,.,13
CSYGLAGGGELFF,TGCAGCTACGGACTAGCGGGTGGCGGGGAGCTGTTTTTT,TRBJ2-2,TRBV29-1,TRBD2,once,13
CASSKTGGGGARDTQYF,TGTGCCAGCAGCAAAACCGGAGGGGGCGGGGCCCGGGATACGCAGTATTTT,TRBJ2-3,TRBV7-3,.,.,17
CASSLTGFYGYTF,TGCGCCAGCAGCTTGACAGGTTTCTATGGCTACACCTTC,TRBJ1-2,TRBV5-1,.,.,13
CASSPVAGGSDEQFF,TGTGCCAGCAGTCCCGTAGCGGGAGGGAGCGATGAGCAGTTCTTC,TRBJ2-1,TRBV6-5,TRBD2,.,15
CASRVPGQGSPLHF,TGTGCCAGCAGAGTACCGGGACAAGGGTCACCCCTCCACTTT,TRBJ1-6,TRBV28,.,few,14
CASSQDRGSNQPQHF,TGCGCCAGCAGCCAGGACAGGGGCAGCAATCAGCCCCAGCATTTT,TRBJ1-5,TRBV4-3,TRBD1,.,15
CASRHSSGNTIYF,TGTGCCAGCCGACATAGCTCTGGAAACACCATATATTTT,TRBJ1-3,TRBV16,.,.,13
CASSPGLNTEAFF,TGTGCCAGCAGCCCTGGCCTGAACACTGAAGCTTTCTTT,TRBJ1-1,TRBV2,.,.,13
CASSPPSNTEAFF,TGTGCCAGCAGTCCTCCCTCTAACACTGAAGCTTTCTTT,TRBJ1-1,TRBV28,.,.,13
CASSSQGGGQFF,TGTGCCAGCAGCTCCCAGGGGGGAGGGCAGTTCTTC,TRBJ2-1,TRBV7-6,.,.,12
CASSGTSGAGETQYF,TGTGCCAGCAGTGGGACTAGCGGGGCGGGGGAGACCCAGTACTTC,TRBJ2-5,TRBV27,TRBD2,.,15
CASSQGLNNEQFF,TGTGCCAGCAGCCAAGGACTAAACAATGAGCAGTTCTTC,TRBJ2-1,TRBV4-2,.,.,13
CASSHRDSARDTQYF,TGCGCCAGCAGCCACCGGGACAGCGCAAGAGATACGCAGTATTTT,TRBJ2-3,TRBV4-1,TRBD1,few,15
CASSGALRGYSGNEQFF,TGTGCCAGTAGTGGGGCTCTGAGGGGTTATAGCGGCAATGAGCAGTTCTTC,TRBJ2-1,TRBV19,.,.,17
CASSPSASWEKLFF,TGTGCCAGCAGTCCTAGTGCCTCGTGGGAAAAACTGTTTTTT,TRBJ1-4,TRBV11-2,.,.,14
CASNPPGQESGELFF,TGTGCCAGCAACCCACCGGGACAGGAGTCCGGGGAGCTGTTTTTT,TRBJ2-2,TRBV7-9,TRBD1,.,15
CASSHPGQGVDEQYF,TGCGCCAGCAGCCACCCGGGACAGGGAGTGGACGAGCAGTACTTC,TRBJ2-7,TRBV4-1,TRBD1,.,15
CASSWREGGPYEQYF,TGCGCCAGCAGCTGGAGGGAGGGAGGGCCCTACGAGCAGTACTTC,TRBJ2-7,TRBV5-1,TRBD2,.,15
CASSQWGGEAFF,TGTGCCAGCAGCCAGTGGGGGGGTGAAGCTTTCTTT,TRBJ1-1,TRBV7-6,.,.,12